The next 5 T cell receptor beta chains were all read from a single sample in a study of cytomegalovirus exposure and HLA in healthy donors. The PCR contained 60 Vbeta and 13 Jbeta primers. Assay: immunoSEQ multiplex PCR; the TCRdb copy retains only in-frame clones and omits some. The table lists 150,000 to 200,000 clones, around 76% of them singletons. The material sequenced was PBMCs. The receptors were gathered from a girl aged 5-17 years in good health and CMV-seropositive.

The table lists this clone with a count of one. This chain joins TRBV7-2 and TRBJ2-7; maybe TRBD2 (6 bases). The CDR3 is 15 amino acids. The germline V and J ends were trimmed by 0 bases and 2 bases, with 11 bases remaining between them. CDR1 and CDR2 (germline): SGHTA, FQGNSA. CDR3 nucleotides: TGTGCCAGCAGCTTAGCAGGAGGGTACACCTACGAGCAGTACTTC. Translated, it gives CASSLAGGYTYEQYF.

This clone was recorded once. The chain combines TRBV29-1 with TRBJ2-7; 8 bases line up with TRBD1. J was trimmed by 3 bases and V by 6 bases; bases with no gene match: 4. The CDR3 consists of 12 residues. Germline CDR1 SQVTM, CDR2 ANQGSEA. The CDR3 DNA follows: TGCAGCGTATCTACAGGGGGCTACGAGCAGTACTTC. The encoded protein is CSVSTGGYEQYF.

The chain links TRBV11-2 to TRBJ2-5; 8 nucleotides agree with TRBD1. Germline CDR1 is SGHAT and CDR2 is FQNNGV. The CDR3 consists of 16 residues. V trimming: 4 bases; J trimming: 5 bases; junction bases outside the gene matches: 12. As DNA, the CDR3 is TGTGCCAGCAGCTCTTCGGACAGGGTGAACCCCGAGACCCAGTACTTC. It translates to CASSSSDRVNPETQYF.

This clone was detected only a few times. This sequence joins TRBV2 and TRBJ1-2; no definite D call. This CDR3 has 10 residues. Germline values: CDR1 SNHLY, CDR2 FYNNEI. V was pared by 6 bases and J by 7 bases, with 6 bases between. CDR3 sequence reads: CASSTAGYTF. The CDR3 DNA is TGTGCCAGCAGCACAGCTGGCTACACCTTC.

This clone appeared once. This chain connects TRBV29-1 to TRBJ2-3, with a tentative D call TRBD1 (6 bases). The germline V and J ends were trimmed by 5 bases and 4 bases, with 16 bases remaining between them. CDR1 is SQVTM, CDR2 ANQGSEA, per germline. The CDR3 spans 14 residues. In nucleotides, the CDR3 is TGCAGCGTTTCGGGACAAGTCAGAGCAGATACGCAGTATTTT. Translation: CSVSGQVRADTQYF.